Each of the 2 T cell receptor beta chains below was sequenced from the same sample in a study of blood T cell repertoires in COVID-19. Profiling relied on immunoSEQ multiplex PCR, and the TCRdb table lists in-frame clones only, not all of them. Among tens of thousands of clones listed, around nine tenths were seen once. Sample: peripheral blood. The receptors shown here come from a woman in her 70s with acute or convalescent COVID-19.

This chain links TRBV6-5 with TRBJ1-5; 8 nucleotides line up with TRBD1. The germline V gene has CDR1 MNHEY and CDR2 SVGAGI. Trimming cost V 7 bases and J 7 bases; bases outside gene matches: 6. This CDR3 has 13 amino acids. In DNA, the CDR3 is TGTGCCAGCATGAACAGGGGGAGGCAGCCCCAGCATTTT. It yields the protein CASMNRGRQPQHF.

This chain connects TRBV6-5 to TRBJ2-2; unclear D gene. The germline V gene has CDR1 MNHEY and CDR2 SVGAGI. Deletions cut 0 bases from V and 2 bases from J, with 10 bases between. This CDR3 has 16 residues. DNA for the CDR3: TGTGCCAGCAGTTACTCGCGTCGAAGTAACACCGGGGAGCTGTTTTTT. This sequence encodes CASSYSRRSNTGELFF.